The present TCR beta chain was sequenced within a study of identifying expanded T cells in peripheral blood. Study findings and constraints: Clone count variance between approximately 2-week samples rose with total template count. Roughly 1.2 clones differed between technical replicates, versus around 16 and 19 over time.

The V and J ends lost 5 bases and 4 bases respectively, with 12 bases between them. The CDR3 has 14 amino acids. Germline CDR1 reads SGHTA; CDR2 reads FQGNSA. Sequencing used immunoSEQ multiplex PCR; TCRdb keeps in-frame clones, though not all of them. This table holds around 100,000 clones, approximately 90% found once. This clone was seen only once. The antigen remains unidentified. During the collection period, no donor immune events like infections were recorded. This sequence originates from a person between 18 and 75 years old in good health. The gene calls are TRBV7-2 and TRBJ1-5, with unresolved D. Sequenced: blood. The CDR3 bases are TGTGCCAGCAGCCAACCGGGGAGTAATCAGCCCCAGCATTTT. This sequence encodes CASSQPGSNQPQHF.